This is a list of T cell receptor beta chains from one sample in a study of T cell responses to AZD1222 COVID-19 vaccine. Measured with immunoSEQ multiplex PCR; TCRdb has only the in-frame clones, and not every one. The table has around 99,000 clones, roughly nine tenths seen once; the top ten hold 7.5%. Sequencing used peripheral blood, obtained on day 0 of AZD1222 vaccination. These receptors all come from an adult in good health. The CDR3 runs from the conserved cysteine through the conserved F or W. Each record gives: J gene, V gene, D gene, clone size, CDR3 protein, CDR3 DNA. A D gene is named only where the DNA matches it firmly. Rows may omit the clone size; those that give it use once, few, many or a size class.

j_gene: TRBJ1-1
v_gene: TRBV19
d_gene: NA
abundance: NA
CDR3aa: CASSISRGGNTEAFF
CDR3nt: TGTGCCAGTAGTATTTCGAGGGGTGGGAACACTGAAGCTTTCTTT

j_gene: TRBJ1-3
v_gene: TRBV12-5
d_gene: NA
abundance: once
CDR3aa: CASGFVGLSGNTIYF
CDR3nt: TGTGCTAGTGGTTTCGTAGGGCTCTCTGGAAACACCATATATTTT

j_gene: TRBJ1-4
v_gene: TRBV19
d_gene: TRBD1
abundance: NA
CDR3aa: CASRTTGGTNEKLFF
CDR3nt: TGTGCCAGTAGAACCACAGGGGGAACTAATGAAAAACTGTTTTTT

j_gene: TRBJ2-1
v_gene: TRBV7-7
d_gene: TRBD2
abundance: NA
CDR3aa: CASSLDPPDSGGSYNEQFF
CDR3nt: TGTGCTAGCAGCTTAGACCCTCCTGATAGCGGGGGGTCCTACAATGAGCAGTTCTTC

j_gene: TRBJ2-7
v_gene: TRBV7-6
d_gene: TRBD2
abundance: NA
CDR3aa: CASSSTSGRWEEQYF
CDR3nt: TGTGCCAGCAGCTCGACCAGCGGGAGATGGGAGGAGCAGTACTTC

j_gene: TRBJ1-2
v_gene: TRBV18
d_gene: NA
abundance: NA
CDR3aa: CASSPNGLYGYTF
CDR3nt: TGTGCCAGCTCACCAAATGGCCTCTATGGCTACACCTTC

j_gene: TRBJ2-1
v_gene: TRBV24-1
d_gene: NA
abundance: NA
CDR3aa: CATSDSVASSYNEQFF
CDR3nt: TGTGCCACCAGTGACTCGGTGGCTAGCTCCTACAATGAGCAGTTCTTC

j_gene: TRBJ2-7
v_gene: TRBV27
d_gene: TRBD1
abundance: NA
CDR3aa: CASSLSRDRGHEQYF
CDR3nt: TGTGCCAGCAGTTTATCCCGGGACAGGGGGCACGAGCAGTACTTC

j_gene: TRBJ2-1
v_gene: TRBV11-1
d_gene: TRBD2
abundance: NA
CDR3aa: CASSFILAGGGEQFF
CDR3nt: TGTGCCAGCAGCTTCATACTAGCGGGGGGTGGAGAGCAGTTCTTC

j_gene: TRBJ1-3
v_gene: TRBV4-2
d_gene: TRBD1
abundance: NA
CDR3aa: CASVTGQGLSGNTIYF
CDR3nt: TGTGCCAGCGTGACCGGACAGGGGCTCTCTGGAAACACCATATATTTT

j_gene: TRBJ2-2
v_gene: TRBV7-9
d_gene: TRBD2
abundance: few
CDR3aa: CASSRGVAGDLTGELFF
CDR3nt: TGTGCCAGCAGCAGGGGGGTAGCGGGAGACCTCACCGGGGAGCTGTTTTTT

j_gene: TRBJ2-1
v_gene: TRBV2
d_gene: NA
abundance: NA
CDR3aa: CASSLDYNNEQFF
CDR3nt: TGTGCCAGCAGCTTGGACTACAACAATGAGCAGTTCTTC

j_gene: TRBJ2-3
v_gene: TRBV6-6
d_gene: NA
abundance: NA
CDR3aa: CASSSRRTDTQYF
CDR3nt: TGTGCCAGCAGCTCCCGTAGAACAGATACGCAGTATTTT

j_gene: TRBJ2-1
v_gene: TRBV5-1
d_gene: TRBD1
abundance: NA
CDR3aa: CASSQLPGTGEQNEQFF
CDR3nt: TGCGCCAGCAGCCAACTCCCCGGGACAGGGGAACAAAATGAGCAGTTCTTC

j_gene: TRBJ1-3
v_gene: TRBV7-9
d_gene: TRBD1
abundance: NA
CDR3aa: CASSRQGAYSGNTIYF
CDR3nt: TGTGCCAGCAGTAGACAGGGGGCCTACTCTGGAAACACCATATATTTT

j_gene: TRBJ1-5
v_gene: TRBV7-6
d_gene: NA
abundance: once
CDR3aa: CASSLAAELNQPQHF
CDR3nt: TGTGCCAGCAGCTTAGCCGCGGAGTTAAATCAGCCCCAGCATTTT

j_gene: TRBJ2-7
v_gene: TRBV9
d_gene: TRBD1
abundance: NA
CDR3aa: CASSARQGPEPYEQYF
CDR3nt: TGTGCCAGCAGCGCTAGACAGGGTCCAGAACCCTACGAGCAGTACTTC

j_gene: TRBJ2-1
v_gene: TRBV11-3
d_gene: TRBD1
abundance: NA
CDR3aa: CASSLDQGGTGSYNEQFF
CDR3nt: TGTGCCAGCAGCTTAGATCAGGGTGGGACAGGCTCCTACAATGAGCAGTTCTTC